This T cell receptor beta chain is from a study of blood T cell repertoires in COVID-19. Study details: Sample material is recorded as cDNA or gDNA derived from T cells, B-cell-depleted T cells, or PBMCs.

The data were produced by immunoSEQ multiplex PCR, yet TCRdb's version contains in-frame clones alone and is incomplete. The table shows about 160,000 clones, with 70% to 90% occurring only once. The CDR3 is 15 amino acids. CDR1 is SEHNR, CDR2 FQNEAQ, per germline (reference sequence). V lost 5 bases and J lost 2; bases outside the gene matches: 9. Enrolled during active infection, Seattle patients were then followed longitudinally. Sequencing used peripheral blood. The TCR originated in an older man with COVID-19, enrolled during active disease. The chain employs TRBV7-9 and TRBJ2-7, with 7 bases identical to TRBD1. In nucleotides, the CDR3 is TGTGCCAGCAGCCCGGACAGGATCGAAACCTACGAGCAGTACTTC. Its translation is CASSPDRIETYEQYF.